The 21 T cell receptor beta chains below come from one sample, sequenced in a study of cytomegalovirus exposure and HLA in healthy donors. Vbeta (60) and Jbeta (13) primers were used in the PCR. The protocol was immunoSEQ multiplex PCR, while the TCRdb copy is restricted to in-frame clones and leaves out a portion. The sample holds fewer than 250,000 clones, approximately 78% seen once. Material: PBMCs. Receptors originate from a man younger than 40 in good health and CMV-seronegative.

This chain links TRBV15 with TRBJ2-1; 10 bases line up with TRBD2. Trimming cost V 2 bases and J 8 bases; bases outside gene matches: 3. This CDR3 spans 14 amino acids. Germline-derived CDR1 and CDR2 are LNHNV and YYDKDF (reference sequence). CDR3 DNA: TGTGCCACCAGCAGATCTAGCGGGGGAGATGAGCAGTTCTTC. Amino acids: CATSRSSGGDEQFF.

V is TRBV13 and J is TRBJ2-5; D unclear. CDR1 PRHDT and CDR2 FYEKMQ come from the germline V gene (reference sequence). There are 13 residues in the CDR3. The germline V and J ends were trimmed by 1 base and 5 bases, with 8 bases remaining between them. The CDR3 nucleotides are TGTGCCAGCAGCTTAGAAGCAAAGGAGACCCAGTACTTC. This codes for CASSLEAKETQYF.

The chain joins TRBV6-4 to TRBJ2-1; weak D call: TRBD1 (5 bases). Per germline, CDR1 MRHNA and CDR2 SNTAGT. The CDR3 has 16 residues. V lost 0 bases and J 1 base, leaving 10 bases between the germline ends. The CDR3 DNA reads TGTGCCAGCAGTGACTCTACAGGTTCATCCTACAATGAGCAGTTCTTC. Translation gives CASSDSTGSSYNEQFF.

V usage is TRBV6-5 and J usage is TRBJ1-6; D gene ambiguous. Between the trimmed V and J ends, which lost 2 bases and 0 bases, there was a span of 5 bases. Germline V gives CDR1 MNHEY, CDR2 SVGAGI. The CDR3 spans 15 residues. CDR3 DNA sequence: TGTGCCAGCAGTTACGAGAGCTCCTATAATTCACCCCTCCACTTT. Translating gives CASSYESSYNSPLHF.

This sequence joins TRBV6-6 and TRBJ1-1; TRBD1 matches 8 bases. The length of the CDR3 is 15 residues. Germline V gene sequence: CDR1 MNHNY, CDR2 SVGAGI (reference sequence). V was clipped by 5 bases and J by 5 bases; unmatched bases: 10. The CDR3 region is CASSGTGPRRTEAFF. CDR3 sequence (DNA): TGTGCCAGCAGTGGGACAGGACCTCGGAGGACTGAAGCTTTCTTT.

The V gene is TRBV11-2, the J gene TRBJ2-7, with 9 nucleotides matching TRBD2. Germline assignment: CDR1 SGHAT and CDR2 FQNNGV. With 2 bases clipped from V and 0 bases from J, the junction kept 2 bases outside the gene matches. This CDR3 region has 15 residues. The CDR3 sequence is CASSLRLAVSYEQYF. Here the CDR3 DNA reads TGTGCCAGCAGCTTAAGACTAGCGGTCTCCTACGAGCAGTACTTC. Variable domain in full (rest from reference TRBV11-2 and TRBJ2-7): EAGVAQSPRYKIIEKRQSVAFWCNPISGHATLYWYQQILGQGPKLLIQFQNNGVVDDSQLPKDRFSAERLKGVDSTLKIQPAKLEDSAVYLCASSLRLAVSYEQYFGPGTRLTVT.

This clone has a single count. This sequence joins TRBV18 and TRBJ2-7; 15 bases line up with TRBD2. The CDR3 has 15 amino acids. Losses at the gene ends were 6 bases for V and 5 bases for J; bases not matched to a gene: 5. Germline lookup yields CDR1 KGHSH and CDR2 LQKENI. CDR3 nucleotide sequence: TGTGCCAGCTCTCGGACTAGCGGGGGGGCCGACGAGCAGTACTTC. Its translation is CASSRTSGGADEQYF.

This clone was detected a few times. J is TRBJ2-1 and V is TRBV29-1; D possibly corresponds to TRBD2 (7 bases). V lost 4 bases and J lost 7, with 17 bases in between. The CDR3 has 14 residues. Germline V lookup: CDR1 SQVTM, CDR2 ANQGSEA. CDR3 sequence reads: CSVVLGGGWNEQFF. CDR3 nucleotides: TGCAGCGTTGTCCTGGGGGGGGGCTGGAATGAGCAGTTCTTC.

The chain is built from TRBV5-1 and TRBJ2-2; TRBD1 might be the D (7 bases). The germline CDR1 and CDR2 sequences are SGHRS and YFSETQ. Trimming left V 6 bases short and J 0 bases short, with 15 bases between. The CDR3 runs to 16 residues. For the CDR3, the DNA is TGCGCCAGCAAAAGAGGGGGCGGGGCGAACACCGGGGAGCTGTTTTTT. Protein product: CASKRGGGANTGELFF.

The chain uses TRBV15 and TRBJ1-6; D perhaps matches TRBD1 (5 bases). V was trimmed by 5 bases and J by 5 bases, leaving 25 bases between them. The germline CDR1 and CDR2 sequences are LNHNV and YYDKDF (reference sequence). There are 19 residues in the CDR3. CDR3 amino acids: CATSPQPPGRASDNSPLHF. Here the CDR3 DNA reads TGTGCCACCAGCCCCCAACCCCCGGGCAGGGCTTCTGATAATTCACCCCTCCACTTT.

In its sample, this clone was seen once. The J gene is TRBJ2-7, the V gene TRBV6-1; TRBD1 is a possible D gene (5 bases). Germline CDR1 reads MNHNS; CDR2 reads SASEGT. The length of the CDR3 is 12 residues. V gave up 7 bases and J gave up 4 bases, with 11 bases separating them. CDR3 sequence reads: CASNVQVYEQYF. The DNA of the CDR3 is TGTGCCAGCAATGTACAGGTATACGAGCAGTACTTC.

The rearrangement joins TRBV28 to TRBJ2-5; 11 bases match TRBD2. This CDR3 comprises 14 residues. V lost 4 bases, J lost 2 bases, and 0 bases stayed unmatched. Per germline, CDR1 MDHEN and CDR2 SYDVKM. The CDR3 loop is CASSWTSGQETQYF. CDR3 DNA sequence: TGTGCCAGCAGTTGGACTAGCGGGCAAGAGACCCAGTACTTC.

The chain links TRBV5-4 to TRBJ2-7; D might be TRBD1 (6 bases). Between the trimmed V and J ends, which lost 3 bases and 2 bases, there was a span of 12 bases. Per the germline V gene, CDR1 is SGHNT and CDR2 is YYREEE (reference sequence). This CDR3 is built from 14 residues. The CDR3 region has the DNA TGTGCCAGCAGCTCCGGGGACAACACCTACGAGCAGTACTTC. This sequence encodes CASSSGDNTYEQYF.

The CDR3 is CASSPVGQANYGYTF. The CDR3 region has the DNA TGTGCCAGCAGCCCCGTTGGGCAGGCTAACTATGGCTACACCTTC. The chain recombines TRBV6-1 with TRBJ1-2; D is unresolved. Trimming cost V 6 bases and J 0 bases, with 14 bases left between them. The CDR3 has 15 residues. CDR1 and CDR2 from the germline V gene are MNHNS and SASEGT.

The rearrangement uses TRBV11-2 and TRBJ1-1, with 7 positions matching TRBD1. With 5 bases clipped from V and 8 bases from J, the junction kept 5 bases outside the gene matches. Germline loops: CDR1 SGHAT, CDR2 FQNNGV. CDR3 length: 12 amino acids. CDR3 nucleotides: TGTGCCAGCAGCCCCCGGGGACAGGAAGCTTTCTTT. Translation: CASSPRGQEAFF.

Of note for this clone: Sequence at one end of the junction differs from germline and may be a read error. The CDR3 sequence: CASSGGTGGAGASVLTF. CDR3 in DNA: TGCGCCAGCAGTGGCGGGACAGGGGGCGCTGGGGCCAGCGTCCTGACTTTC. This chain links TRBV4-1 with TRBJ2-6, with 12 bases fitting TRBD1. The CDR3 is 17 residues long. The germline CDR1 and CDR2 sequences are MGHRA and YSYEKL.

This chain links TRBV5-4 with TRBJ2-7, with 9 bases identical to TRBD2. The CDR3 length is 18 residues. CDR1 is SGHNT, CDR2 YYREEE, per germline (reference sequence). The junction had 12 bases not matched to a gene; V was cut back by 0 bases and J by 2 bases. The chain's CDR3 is CASSLGLGGRGGPYEQYF. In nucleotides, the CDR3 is TGTGCCAGCAGCTTGGGATTAGGGGGGCGGGGGGGCCCCTACGAGCAGTACTTC.

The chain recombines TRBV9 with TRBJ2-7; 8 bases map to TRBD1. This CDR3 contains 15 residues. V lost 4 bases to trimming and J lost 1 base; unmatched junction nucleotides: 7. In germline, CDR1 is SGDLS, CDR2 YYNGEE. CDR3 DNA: TGTGCCAGCAGCCCGCGGGACAGGACTTCCTACGAGCAGTACTTC. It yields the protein CASSPRDRTSYEQYF.

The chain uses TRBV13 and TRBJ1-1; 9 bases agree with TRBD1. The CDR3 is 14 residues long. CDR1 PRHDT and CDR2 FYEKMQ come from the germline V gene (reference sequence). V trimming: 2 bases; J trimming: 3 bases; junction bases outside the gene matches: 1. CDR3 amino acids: CASSLTGGHTEAFF. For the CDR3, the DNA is TGTGCCAGCAGCTTAACAGGGGGCCACACTGAAGCTTTCTTT.

The DNA of the CDR3 is TGTGCCACCTTACGCGGGACTGAAGCTTTCTTT. Its protein product is CATLRGTEAFF. The chain carries TRBV27 and TRBJ1-1; no clear D. The CDR3 contains 11 residues. CDR1 is MNHEY and CDR2 is SMNVEV in the germline V gene (reference sequence). Deletions cut 10 bases from V and 5 bases from J, with 11 bases between.

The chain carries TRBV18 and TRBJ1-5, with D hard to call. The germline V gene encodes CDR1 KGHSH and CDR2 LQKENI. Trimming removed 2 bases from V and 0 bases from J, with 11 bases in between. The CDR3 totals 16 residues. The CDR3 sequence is CASSPAAAYSNQPQHF. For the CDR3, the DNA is TGTGCCAGCTCACCAGCGGCGGCATATAGCAATCAGCCCCAGCATTTT.